This is a list of T cell receptor beta chains from one sample in a study of beta chain features in type 1 diabetes. Only in-frame clones appear in the TCRdb table, and some are missing; sequencing was by immunoSEQ multiplex PCR. The sample has 200,000 to 250,000 clones; 25% to 30% are singletons. The sequenced sample was central memory CD4+ T cells from blood. Receptors were obtained from a man younger than 45 in good health. The CDR3 runs from the conserved cysteine through the conserved F or W. The D gene is left open where the match is weak. Some rows mark clone size as missing; the rest say once, few, many or name a class of expanded clone.

j_call,v_call,clone_size,d_call,cdr3_length,cdr3_nt,cdr3_aa
TRBJ2-2,TRBV4-3,.,.,17,TGCGCCAGCAGCCAAGATCCGGGATCGGGCGACACCGGGGAGCTGTTTTTT,CASSQDPGSGDTGELFF
TRBJ2-1,TRBV27,.,TRBD1,18,TGTGCCAGCAGTCCACAGACAGGGGATTTGGGTAGATACAATGAGCAGTTCTTC,CASSPQTGDLGRYNEQFF
TRBJ2-5,TRBV10-3,.,.,16,TGTGCCATCAGCTCCGGGACCTGGGGGTCGACGGAGACCCAGTACTTC,CAISSGTWGSTETQYF
TRBJ2-3,TRBV30,.,TRBD2,12,TGTGCCTGGAGACTTAGCGGGACGGGGCAGTATTTT,CAWRLSGTGQYF
TRBJ2-7,TRBV29-1,.,TRBD2,13,TGCAGCGGTGCCGGGACTAGCGGGTACGAGCAGTACTTC,CSGAGTSGYEQYF
TRBJ2-2,TRBV9,few,TRBD2,16,TGTGCCAGCAGGTCAGCGGGGGGGCCCGGGACCGGGGAGCTGTTTTTT,CASRSAGGPGTGELFF
TRBJ2-5,TRBV5-1,few,.,14,TGCGCCAGCACCCTTCTGGGGGCCGGAGAGACCCAGTACTTC,CASTLLGAGETQYF
TRBJ2-7,TRBV5-6,once,.,17,TGTGCCAGCAGCTTGTCGTTTGCGGGTTATCCATCCTACGAGCAGTACTTC,CASSLSFAGYPSYEQYF
TRBJ2-1,TRBV18,few,.,12,TGTGCCAGCTCAGTTGGGGTCAATGAGCAGTTCTTC,CASSVGVNEQFF
TRBJ2-7,TRBV20-1,.,.,11,TGCAGTGCTAGAGGCCGTCGGGAGCAGTACTTC,CSARGRREQYF
TRBJ1-1,TRBV29-1,once,.,11,TGCAGCGTTTCACAAAACACTGAAGCTTTCTTT,CSVSQNTEAFF
TRBJ2-5,TRBV29-1,.,.,12,TGCAGCGTTCAGGGTTCCCAAGAGACCCAGTACTTC,CSVQGSQETQYF
TRBJ2-1,TRBV23-1,.,.,18,TGCGCCAGCAGTCCTCACCCCGGACAGCTAAGTGCCTACAATGAGCAGTTCTTC,CASSPHPGQLSAYNEQFF
TRBJ2-7,TRBV7-9,few,TRBD1,15,TGTGCCAGCAGCCCAATGGGGGGACAGGTCAACGAGCAGTACTTC,CASSPMGGQVNEQYF
TRBJ2-7,TRBV5-1,few,TRBD2,18,TGCGCCAGCAGCTTGGGTACTAGCGGGAGCCACCGTGAAGCCGAGCAGTACTTC,CASSLGTSGSHREAEQYF
TRBJ2-5,TRBV2,.,TRBD2,17,TGTGCCAGCATGAGAGCCCCGGGACTAGCGGGAGGAGAGACCCAGTACTTC,CASMRAPGLAGGETQYF
TRBJ2-7,TRBV5-6,.,.,13,TGTGCCAGCAGCTTGTTAGCATCGGGTGAGCAGTACTTC,CASSLLASGEQYF
TRBJ2-2,TRBV30,.,.,12,TGTGCCTGGAGTGTCTTCACCGGGGAGCTGTTTTTT,CAWSVFTGELFF
TRBJ2-5,TRBV5-1,.,.,15,TGCGCCAGCAGCGCGCATGATTCTGGGCCAGAGACCCAGTACTTC,CASSAHDSGPETQYF
TRBJ2-5,TRBV15,.,TRBD1,15,TGTGCCACCAGATCCACAGGGGGCTTTGGGGAGACCCAGTACTTC,CATRSTGGFGETQYF
TRBJ2-3,TRBV5-1,.,TRBD2,16,TGCGCCAGCAGCTCAGGGACTAGCGGGACTACAGATACGCAGTATTTT,CASSSGTSGTTDTQYF
TRBJ1-1,TRBV12-5,few,.,13,TGTGCTAGTGAGCGAGAGCCGGGCACTGAAGCTTTCTTT,CASEREPGTEAFF
TRBJ1-6,TRBV7-8,few,.,13,TGTGCCAGCAGCACCAATGCAAATTCACCCCTCCACTTT,CASSTNANSPLHF
TRBJ2-1,TRBV30,.,TRBD1,13,TGTGCCTGGAGTGTACGAGGGGGCGGAGAGCAGTTCTTC,CAWSVRGGGEQFF
TRBJ2-1,TRBV5-4,.,.,14,TGTGCCAGCAGCTCCCGGGACGGATACAATGAGCAGTTCTTC,CASSSRDGYNEQFF
TRBJ2-3,TRBV6-5,.,.,14,TGTGCCAGCAGTTACGGGGGCAGCACAGATACGCAGTATTTT,CASSYGGSTDTQYF
TRBJ2-1,TRBV4-3,many,TRBD1,16,TGCGCCAGCAGCCAAGGGTACAGGGGGTTATACAATGAGCAGTTCTTC,CASSQGYRGLYNEQFF
TRBJ2-1,TRBV7-9,.,TRBD2,16,TGTGCCAGCAGCTTAGCGGCTACTAGCGGCCTCGATGAGCAGTTCTTC,CASSLAATSGLDEQFF